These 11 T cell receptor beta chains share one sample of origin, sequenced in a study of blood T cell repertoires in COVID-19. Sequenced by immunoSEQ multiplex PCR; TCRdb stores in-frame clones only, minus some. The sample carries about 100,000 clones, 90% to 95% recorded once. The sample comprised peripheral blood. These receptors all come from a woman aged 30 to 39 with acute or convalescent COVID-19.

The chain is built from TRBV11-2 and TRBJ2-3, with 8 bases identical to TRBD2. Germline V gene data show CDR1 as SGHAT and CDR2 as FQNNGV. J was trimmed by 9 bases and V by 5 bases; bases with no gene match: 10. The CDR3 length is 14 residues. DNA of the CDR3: TGTGCCAGCAGCCCAACCCGGGGACTAGTAACGCAGTATTTT. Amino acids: CASSPTRGLVTQYF.

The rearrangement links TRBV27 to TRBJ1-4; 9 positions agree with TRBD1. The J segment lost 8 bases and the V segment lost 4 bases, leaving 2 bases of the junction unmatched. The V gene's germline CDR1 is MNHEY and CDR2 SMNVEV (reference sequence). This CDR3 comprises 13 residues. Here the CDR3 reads CASSWTGDEKLFF. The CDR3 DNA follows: TGTGCCAGCAGTTGGACAGGGGACGAAAAACTGTTTTTT.

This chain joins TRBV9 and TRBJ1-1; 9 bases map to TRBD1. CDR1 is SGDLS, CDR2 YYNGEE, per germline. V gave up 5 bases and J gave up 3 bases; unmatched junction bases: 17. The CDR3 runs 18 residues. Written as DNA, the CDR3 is TGTGCCAGCAGACCGGGACAGGGTGTATGTTGGCGTCACACTGAAGCTTTCTTT. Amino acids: CASRPGQGVCWRHTEAFF.

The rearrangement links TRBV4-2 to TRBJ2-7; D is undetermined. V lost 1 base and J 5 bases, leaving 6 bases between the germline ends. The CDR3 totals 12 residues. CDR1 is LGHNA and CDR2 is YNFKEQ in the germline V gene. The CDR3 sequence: CASSQVSDEQYF. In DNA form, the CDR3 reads TGTGCCAGCAGCCAAGTTTCAGACGAGCAGTACTTC.

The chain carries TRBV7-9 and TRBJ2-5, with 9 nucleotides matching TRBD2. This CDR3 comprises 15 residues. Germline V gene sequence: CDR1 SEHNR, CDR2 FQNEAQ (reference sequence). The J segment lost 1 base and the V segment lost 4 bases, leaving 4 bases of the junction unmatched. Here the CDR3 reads CASSWRGGGQETQYF. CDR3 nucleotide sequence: TGTGCCAGCAGCTGGCGCGGGGGGGGCCAAGAGACCCAGTACTTC.

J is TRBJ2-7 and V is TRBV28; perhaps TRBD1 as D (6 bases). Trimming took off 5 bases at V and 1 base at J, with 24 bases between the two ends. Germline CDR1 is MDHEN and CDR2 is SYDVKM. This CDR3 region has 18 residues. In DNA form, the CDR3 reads TGTGCCAGCAGTCTGGGGGCTAGCCGTTTCCATCCTTCCTACGAGCAGTACTTC. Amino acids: CASSLGASRFHPSYEQYF.

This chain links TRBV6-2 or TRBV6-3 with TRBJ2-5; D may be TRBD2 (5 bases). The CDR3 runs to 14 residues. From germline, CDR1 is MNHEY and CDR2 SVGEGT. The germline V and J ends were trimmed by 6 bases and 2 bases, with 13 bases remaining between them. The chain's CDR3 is CASRPHSGQETQYF. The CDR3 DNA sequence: TGTGCCAGCAGACCTCATTCGGGGCAAGAGACCCAGTACTTC.

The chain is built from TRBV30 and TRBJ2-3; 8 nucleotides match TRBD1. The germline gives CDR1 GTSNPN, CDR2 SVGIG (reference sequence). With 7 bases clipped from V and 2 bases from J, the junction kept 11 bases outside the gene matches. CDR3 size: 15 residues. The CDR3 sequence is CAYSDGTGPTDTQYF. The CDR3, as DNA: TGTGCCTATTCCGACGGGACAGGACCCACAGATACGCAGTATTTT.

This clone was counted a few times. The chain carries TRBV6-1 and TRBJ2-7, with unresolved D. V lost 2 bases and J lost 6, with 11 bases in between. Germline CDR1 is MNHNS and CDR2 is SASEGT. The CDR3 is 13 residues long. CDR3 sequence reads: CASSESSGLEQYF. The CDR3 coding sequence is TGTGCCAGCAGTGAAAGTTCAGGCCTCGAGCAGTACTTC.

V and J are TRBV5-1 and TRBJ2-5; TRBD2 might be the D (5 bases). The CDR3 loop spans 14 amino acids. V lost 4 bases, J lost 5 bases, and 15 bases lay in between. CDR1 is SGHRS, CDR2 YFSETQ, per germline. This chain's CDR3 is CASSTRTGGETQYF. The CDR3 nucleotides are TGCGCCAGCAGCACACGGACCGGCGGGGAGACCCAGTACTTC.

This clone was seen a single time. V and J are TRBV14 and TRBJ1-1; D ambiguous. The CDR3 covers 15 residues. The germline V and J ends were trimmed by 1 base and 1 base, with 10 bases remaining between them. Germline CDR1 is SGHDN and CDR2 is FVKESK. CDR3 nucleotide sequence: TGTGCCAGCAGCCAAGGACTCACGGCGAACACTGAAGCTTTCTTT. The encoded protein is CASSQGLTANTEAFF.